A few counts support the clone carrying this T cell receptor (beta chain). Its antigen is not identified. These data originate in a study of response to subunit inactivated influenza vaccine. In germline, CDR1 is SGHTA, CDR2 FQGNSA. The CDR3 has 13 amino acids. The ends were cut back, 4 bases at V and 6 bases at J, with 9 bases in the middle. Each CDR3 protein gets one entry after TCRdb re-called the RT-PCR reads with MiXCR. The table shows hundreds of thousands of distinct CDR3 sequences, with approximately 24% occurring only once. General study findings and limits: New T cells are recruited in small numbers by each seasonal influenza vaccination, according to the authors' suggestion.

The specimen comprised CD4+ T cells sorted from PBMCs, sampled 4 to 6 days after vaccination. This receptor was identified in a man in his fifties who received an inactivated influenza vaccine. This chain links TRBV7-2 with TRBJ2-2; unclear D gene. The CDR3 region has the DNA TGTGCCAGCAGCTCCTATAACGCCGGGGAGCTGTTTTTT. This encodes CASSSYNAGELFF.